This passage covers 23 T cell receptor beta chains from one sample sequenced in a study of blood T cell repertoires in COVID-19. Generated by immunoSEQ multiplex PCR, the TCRdb table keeps only in-frame clones and is missing some. There are roughly 120,000 clones in the sample; around 80% occur only once, and 2% to 3% lies in the top ten. The sequenced sample consisted of peripheral blood. The receptors come from a man in his fifties or sixties with acute or convalescent COVID-19.

This rearrangement joins TRBV15 to TRBJ1-5; possible D gene TRBD1, 5 bases. The germline V gene encodes CDR1 LNHNV and CDR2 YYDKDF (reference sequence). Trimming pared 4 bases from V and 4 bases from J, leaving 17 bases between. This CDR3 is built from 16 residues. The CDR3 loop is CATSKRLGQPNQPQHF. As DNA, the CDR3 is TGTGCCACCAGCAAACGATTGGGGCAGCCTAATCAGCCCCAGCATTTT. The full variable domain, its missing parts supplied by reference TRBV15 and TRBJ1-5, is DAMVIQNPRYQVTQFGKPVTLSCSQTLNHNVMYWYQQKSSQAPKLLFHYYDKDFNNEADTPDNFQSRRPNTSFCFLDIRSPGLGDTAMYLCATSKRLGQPNQPQHFGDGTRLSIL.

This chain links TRBV5-4 with TRBJ2-1, with D perhaps matching TRBD2 (5 bases). CDR3 size: 14 residues. CDR1 and CDR2 from the germline V gene are SGHNT and YYREEE (reference sequence). Trimming cost V 4 bases and J 6 bases, with 14 bases left between them. The CDR3 DNA reads TGTGCCAGCAGCCCCGGATTCGAGGGCAATGAGCAGTTCTTC. Translated: CASSPGFEGNEQFF.

V is TRBV27 and J is TRBJ1-6; tentatively, D is TRBD1 (6 bases). The CDR3 contains 13 residues. V lost 3 bases and J 10 bases, leaving 10 bases between the germline ends. The germline V gene has CDR1 MNHEY and CDR2 SMNVEV (reference sequence). CDR3 in DNA: TGTGCCAGCAGTTTTGACAGGTCATCACCCCTCCACTTT. Its protein is CASSFDRSSPLHF.

The J gene is TRBJ2-5, the V gene TRBV14; D is unclear. Germline V lookup: CDR1 SGHDN, CDR2 FVKESK. The CDR3 runs 13 residues. The germline V and J ends were trimmed by 2 bases and 1 base, with 5 bases remaining between them. In nucleotides, the CDR3 is TGTGCCAGCAGCCAATCCCGCCAAGAGACCCAGTACTTC. Protein product: CASSQSRQETQYF.

J is TRBJ1-3 and V is TRBV2; no clear D. This CDR3 has 12 amino acids. V was shortened by 7 bases and J by 3 bases, with 7 bases between the two germline ends. CDR1 is SNHLY and CDR2 is FYNNEI in the germline V gene. CDR3 in amino acids: CASMRVGNTIYF. The DNA for the CDR3 is TGTGCCAGCATGCGAGTTGGAAACACCATATATTTT.

In DNA, the CDR3 is TGTGCCAGCAGCCGTCCCCACAGGGAAGCTGAAGCTTTCTTT. It translates to CASSRPHREAEAFF. The chain employs TRBV7-9 and TRBJ1-1; D is perhaps TRBD1 (6 bases). Germline V gene sequence: CDR1 SEHNR, CDR2 FQNEAQ (reference sequence). The V end was cut by 5 bases, the J end by 6 bases, with 16 bases between. The CDR3 length is 14 residues.

The genes are TRBV24-1 and TRBJ2-3; perhaps TRBD2 as D (5 bases). CDR1 KGHDR and CDR2 SFDVKD come from the germline V gene. V shed 2 bases and J shed 6 bases, with 8 bases lying between them. The CDR3 covers 13 residues. CDR3: CATSDWGDDTQYF. CDR3 sequence (DNA): TGTGCCACCAGTGATTGGGGAGACGATACGCAGTATTTT.

V and J are TRBV11-3 and TRBJ2-5; D might be TRBD2 (6 bases). V lost 3 bases and J lost 5, with 22 bases in between. Germline CDR1 and CDR2: SGHNT and YENEEA. The CDR3 is made up of 17 amino acids. In DNA, the CDR3 is TGTGCCAGCAGCTTGGGTTCTCGGCAGGGAGGTATGGAGACCCAGTACTTC. It specifies CASSLGSRQGGMETQYF.

The CDR3 DNA reads TGCGCCAGCAGCCAAGGGACAGATAATCAGCCCCAGCATTTT. Its translation is CASSQGTDNQPQHF. This chain connects TRBV4-1 to TRBJ1-5; the D gene is possibly TRBD1 (6 bases). V was cut by 1 base and J by 4 bases, with 8 bases left in between. CDR1 and CDR2 (germline): MGHRA, YSYEKL. The CDR3 loop spans 14 amino acids.

The chain combines TRBV7-9 with TRBJ1-4; D gene uncertain. Trimming removed 5 bases from V and 8 bases from J, with 15 bases in between. CDR1 SEHNR and CDR2 FQNEAQ come from the germline V gene (reference sequence). The CDR3 loop spans 14 amino acids. The chain's CDR3 is CASSPAREEEKLFF. The CDR3 DNA is TGTGCCAGCAGCCCTGCGAGGGAGGAGGAAAAACTGTTTTTT.

This clone was seen more than once but under ten times. This chain connects TRBV19 to TRBJ1-4; D is unclear. Germline-derived CDR1 and CDR2 are LNHDA and SQIVND (reference sequence). Deletions cut 6 bases from V and 0 bases from J, with 11 bases between. The CDR3 length is 15 residues. CDR3 coding DNA: TGTGCCAGTAGCTATTCTATATCAACTAATGAAAAACTGTTTTTT. Translation: CASSYSISTNEKLFF.

The CDR3 sequence is CASSYAGGGEQFF. The CDR3 DNA is TGTGCCAGCAGTTACGCAGGGGGAGGTGAGCAGTTCTTC. The V call is TRBV11-2, the J call TRBJ2-1; a weak D match, TRBD1 (7 bases). The CDR3 has 13 amino acids. CDR1 is SGHAT and CDR2 is FQNNGV in the germline V gene. V was clipped by 6 bases and J by 9 bases, with 15 bases between them.

This sequence joins TRBV7-8 and TRBJ2-5; TRBD1 might be the D (5 bases). Per the germline V gene, CDR1 is SGHVS and CDR2 is FQNEAQ. The CDR3 consists of 15 residues. V was cut by 1 base and J by 5 bases, with 14 bases left in between. CDR3 amino acids: CASSLGRVRWETQYF. The CDR3 nucleotides read TGTGCCAGCAGCTTAGGCAGGGTTCGTTGGGAGACCCAGTACTTC.

The rearrangement joins TRBV4-1 to TRBJ2-7, with D unclear. The CDR3 contains 15 residues. Germline V gives CDR1 MGHRA, CDR2 YSYEKL. The V and J ends lost 1 base and 2 bases respectively, with 12 bases between them. CDR3 residues: CASSQVYSKTYEQYF. Written as DNA, the CDR3 is TGCGCCAGCAGCCAAGTTTACAGCAAAACCTACGAGCAGTACTTC.

This chain connects TRBV25-1 to TRBJ2-5; 9 positions agree with TRBD1. The germline gives CDR1 MGHDK, CDR2 SYGVNS. V lost 9 bases to trimming and J lost 5 bases; unmatched junction nucleotides: 4. The CDR3 runs to 12 residues. CDR3 residues: CASGTGYETQYF. In DNA, the CDR3 is TGTGCCAGTGGGACAGGGTACGAGACCCAGTACTTC. Full variable domain (missing parts from reference TRBV25-1 and TRBJ2-5): EADIYQTPRYLVIGTGKKITLECSQTMGHDKMYWYQQDPGMELHLIHYSYGVNSTEKGDLSSESTVSRIRTEHFPLTLESARPSHTSQYLCASGTGYETQYFGPGTRLLVL.

The chain recombines TRBV3-1 (or the pseudogene TRBV3-2) with TRBJ1-2; D remains unclear. The germline V and J ends were trimmed by 4 bases and 7 bases, with 19 bases remaining between them. The germline CDR1 and CDR2 sequences are LGHDT and YNNKEL (reference sequence). The CDR3 has 15 amino acids. The CDR3 is CASSLRVSVIGGYTF. The CDR3 region has the DNA TGTGCCAGCAGCCTCCGGGTTTCCGTGATCGGTGGCTACACCTTC.

The V gene is TRBV12-3 or TRBV12-4, the J gene TRBJ1-2; D might be TRBD1 (6 bases). V lost 4 bases, J lost 4 bases, and 10 bases lay in between. The CDR3 spans 13 residues. The DNA of the CDR3 is TGTGCCAGCAGTTCTTCAGGGGTCTATGGCTACACCTTC. Its protein is CASSSSGVYGYTF.

The rearrangement joins TRBV19 to TRBJ1-5, with 9 bases fitting TRBD1. The CDR3 runs to 14 residues. The germline gives CDR1 LNHDA, CDR2 SQIVND (reference sequence). J was trimmed by 6 bases and V by 3 bases; bases with no gene match: 3. The CDR3 DNA is TGTGCCAGTAGTATTGGGACAGGGTTTCAGCCCCAGCATTTT. This gives the protein CASSIGTGFQPQHF.

The genes are TRBV12-3 or TRBV12-4 and TRBJ2-7; D is unresolved. The CDR3 has 13 residues. Between the trimmed V and J ends, which lost 3 bases and 1 base, there was a span of 7 bases. CDR3 DNA: TGTGCCAGCAGTTTGCGCCGATCCTACGAGCAGTACTTC. Residues: CASSLRRSYEQYF.

The chain employs TRBV29-1 and TRBJ1-1, with D hard to call. The CDR3 is 14 amino acids. V was clipped by 0 bases and J by 0 bases, with 8 bases between them. Germline values: CDR1 SQVTM, CDR2 ANQGSEA. As DNA, the CDR3 is TGCAGCGTTGAAGATTGGCGGGTGAACACTGAAGCTTTCTTT. Amino acid sequence: CSVEDWRVNTEAFF. Full variable domain (outside the CDR3, taken from reference TRBV29-1 and TRBJ1-1): SAVISQKPSRDICQRGTSLTIQCQVDSQVTMMFWYRQQPGQSLTLIATANQGSEATYESGFVIDKFPISRPNLTFSTLTVSNMSPEDSSIYLCSVEDWRVNTEAFFGQGTRLTVV.

The chain has TRBV29-1 and TRBJ2-2; D remains unclear. The V gene lost 7 bases and the J gene lost 1 base, with 13 bases spanning the gap. Germline CDR1 SQVTM, CDR2 ANQGSEA. The CDR3 totals 14 residues. This CDR3 reads CSAYRPGNTGELFF. As DNA, the CDR3 is TGCAGCGCTTACAGACCAGGGAACACCGGGGAGCTGTTTTTT.

The chain carries TRBV10-2 and TRBJ2-7, with 13 bases that match TRBD2. V gave up 0 bases and J gave up 3 bases; unmatched junction bases: 5. The CDR3 extends over 17 amino acids. Germline CDR1 is WSHSY and CDR2 is SAAADI. CDR3 loop: CASSESMGTSGNYEQYF. Written as DNA, the CDR3 is TGCGCCAGCAGTGAGTCAATGGGGACTAGCGGGAACTACGAGCAGTACTTC.

This chain uses TRBV27 with TRBJ2-7, with 7 bases aligning to TRBD1. V trimming: 0 bases; J trimming: 5 bases; junction bases outside the gene matches: 1. There are 13 residues in the CDR3. Germline CDR1 reads MNHEY; CDR2 reads SMNVEV (reference sequence). CDR3 region: CASSLSTGNEQYF. CDR3 in DNA: TGTGCCAGCAGTTTATCGACAGGGAACGAGCAGTACTTC.